The present T cell receptor (beta chain) was sequenced within a study of CD8 T cells in ankylosing spondylitis. Whole-study results and caveats: Earlier studies detected some motif variants in reactive arthritis synovial fluid and blood. Characteristic, it appeared, of ankylosing spondylitis blood was a TCR beta motif of fewer than 10 highly homologous variants.

Construction of TCR beta libraries was performed using quantitative 5'-RACE with molecular barcodes. TCRdb fed the 5' RACE reads into MiXCR, producing one record per CDR3 protein. This sample has approximately 300,000 distinct CDR3 sequences; 20% to 25% occur once, and the top ten carry roughly 3.6%. The CDR3 covers 13 residues. Trimming pared 0 bases from V and 8 bases from J, leaving 13 bases between. Per the germline V gene, CDR1 is DFQATT and CDR2 is SNEGSKA (reference sequence). This clonotype was observed many times. Its specificity is unknown. This chain links TRBV20-1 with TRBJ1-2, with D perhaps matching TRBD1 (5 bases). The receptor was derived from a female donor with ankylosing spondylitis or in good health (not recorded which). The sequenced sample consisted of blood, either unsorted or a sorted T cell fraction (not recorded which). As DNA, the CDR3 is TGCAGTGCTAGAGACCCAGGGAGAGGAGGCTACACCTTC. Translated: CSARDPGRGGYTF.